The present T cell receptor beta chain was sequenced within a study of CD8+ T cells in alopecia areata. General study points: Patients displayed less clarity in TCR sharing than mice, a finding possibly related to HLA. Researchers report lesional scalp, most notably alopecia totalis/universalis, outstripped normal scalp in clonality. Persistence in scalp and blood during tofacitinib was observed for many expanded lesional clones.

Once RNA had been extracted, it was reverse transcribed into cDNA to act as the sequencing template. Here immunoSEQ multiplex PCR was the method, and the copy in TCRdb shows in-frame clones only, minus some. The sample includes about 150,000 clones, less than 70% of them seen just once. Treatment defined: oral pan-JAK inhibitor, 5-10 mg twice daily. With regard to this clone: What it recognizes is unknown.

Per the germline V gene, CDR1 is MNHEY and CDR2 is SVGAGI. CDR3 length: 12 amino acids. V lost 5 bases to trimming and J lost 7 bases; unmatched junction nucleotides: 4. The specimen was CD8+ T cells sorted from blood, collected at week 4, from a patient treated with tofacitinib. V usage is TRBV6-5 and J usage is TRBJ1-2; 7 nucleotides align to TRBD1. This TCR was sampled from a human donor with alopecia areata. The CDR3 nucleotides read TGTGCCAGCAGTGGAGGGGGCCTTGGCTACACCTTC. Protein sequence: CASSGGGLGYTF.